This TCR beta chain was recovered during a study of beta chain features in type 1 diabetes. Points from the study as a whole: A moderate, significant TCRB CDR3 shortening appeared in type 1 diabetes across four CD4+ subsets. Type 1 diabetes patients showed fewer insertions and more deletions at VDJ junctions.

This CDR3 contains 12 residues. V gave up 4 bases and J gave up 6 bases, with 11 bases separating them. Germline CDR1 is SGDLS and CDR2 is YYNGEE. The investigators reverse transcribed all of the isolated RNA, so they sequenced expressed TCRB transcripts. Generated by immunoSEQ multiplex PCR, the TCRdb table keeps only in-frame clones and is missing some. The data show 400,000 or so clones, roughly 13% seen once. In regard to this clone: The antigen is unknown.

The V and J genes are TRBV9 and TRBJ2-7; D is undetermined. Sequenced input: naive CD4+ T cells from blood. The source of this sequence is a woman under 30 with type 1 diabetes. The CDR3 loop is CASSPASGEQYF. CDR3 in DNA: TGTGCCAGCAGCCCCGCTTCCGGCGAGCAGTACTTC.